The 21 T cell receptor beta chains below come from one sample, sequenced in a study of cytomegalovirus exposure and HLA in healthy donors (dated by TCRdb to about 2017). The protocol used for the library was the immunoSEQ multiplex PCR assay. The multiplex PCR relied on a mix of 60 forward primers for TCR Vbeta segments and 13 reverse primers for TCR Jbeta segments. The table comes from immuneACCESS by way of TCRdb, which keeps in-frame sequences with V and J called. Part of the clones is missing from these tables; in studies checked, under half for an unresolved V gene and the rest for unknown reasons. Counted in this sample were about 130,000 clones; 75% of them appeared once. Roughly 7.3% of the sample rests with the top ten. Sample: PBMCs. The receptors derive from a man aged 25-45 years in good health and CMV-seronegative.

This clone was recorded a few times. CDR3 in amino acids: CASITPKTGDTEAFF. The CDR3 nucleotides read TGTGCCAGCATCACCCCCAAAACAGGGGACACTGAAGCTTTCTTT. The V call is TRBV6-6, the J call TRBJ1-1, with 7 bases that match TRBD1. V gave up 7 bases and J gave up 3 bases; unmatched junction bases: 11. CDR1 and CDR2 (germline): MNHNY, SVGAGI (reference sequence). The CDR3 length is 15 residues.

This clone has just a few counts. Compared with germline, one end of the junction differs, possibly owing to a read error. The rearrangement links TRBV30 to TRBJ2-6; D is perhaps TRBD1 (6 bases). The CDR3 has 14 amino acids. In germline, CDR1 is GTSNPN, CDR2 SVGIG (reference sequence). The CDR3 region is CAWYRASGANGLTF. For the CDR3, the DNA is TGTGCCTGGTACAGGGCGTCTGGGGCCAACGGCCTGACTTTC.

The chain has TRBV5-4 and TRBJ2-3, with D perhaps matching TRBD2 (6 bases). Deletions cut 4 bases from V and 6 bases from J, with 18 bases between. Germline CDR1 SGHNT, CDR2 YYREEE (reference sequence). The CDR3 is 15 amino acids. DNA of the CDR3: TGTGCCAGCAGCCCTGGAGGGGAGGCCAAGGATACGCAGTATTTT. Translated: CASSPGGEAKDTQYF.

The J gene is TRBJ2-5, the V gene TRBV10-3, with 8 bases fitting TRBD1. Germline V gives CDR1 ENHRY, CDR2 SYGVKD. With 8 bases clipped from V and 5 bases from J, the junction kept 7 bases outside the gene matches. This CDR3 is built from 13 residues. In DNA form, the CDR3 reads TGTGCCATCCAGCAGGGGGCGGGTGAGACCCAGTACTTC. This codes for CAIQQGAGETQYF.

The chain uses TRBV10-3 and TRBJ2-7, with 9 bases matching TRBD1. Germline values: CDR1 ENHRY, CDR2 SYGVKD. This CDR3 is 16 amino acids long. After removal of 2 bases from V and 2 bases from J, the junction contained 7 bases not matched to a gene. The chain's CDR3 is CAISEGGGQGTYEQYF. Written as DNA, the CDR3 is TGTGCCATCAGTGAGGGGGGGGGACAGGGAACCTACGAGCAGTACTTC.

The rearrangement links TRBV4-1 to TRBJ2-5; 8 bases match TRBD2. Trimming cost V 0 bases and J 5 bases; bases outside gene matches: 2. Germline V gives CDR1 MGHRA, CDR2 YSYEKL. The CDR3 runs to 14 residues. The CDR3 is CASSQDRGGETQYF. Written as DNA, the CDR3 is TGCGCCAGCAGCCAAGATCGGGGGGGTGAGACCCAGTACTTC.

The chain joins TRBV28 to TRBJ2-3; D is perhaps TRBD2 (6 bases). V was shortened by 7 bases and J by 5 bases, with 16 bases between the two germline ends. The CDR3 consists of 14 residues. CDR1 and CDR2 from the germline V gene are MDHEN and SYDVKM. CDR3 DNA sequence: TGTGCCAGCATTTCCGGAGGGGTTAAAGATACGCAGTATTTT. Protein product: CASISGGVKDTQYF.

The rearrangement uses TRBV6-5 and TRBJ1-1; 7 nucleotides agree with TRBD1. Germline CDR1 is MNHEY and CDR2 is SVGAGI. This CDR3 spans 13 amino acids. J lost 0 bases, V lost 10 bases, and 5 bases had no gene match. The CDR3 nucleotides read TGTGCCACTAAGGGACAGCTGAACACTGAAGCTTTCTTT. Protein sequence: CATKGQLNTEAFF.

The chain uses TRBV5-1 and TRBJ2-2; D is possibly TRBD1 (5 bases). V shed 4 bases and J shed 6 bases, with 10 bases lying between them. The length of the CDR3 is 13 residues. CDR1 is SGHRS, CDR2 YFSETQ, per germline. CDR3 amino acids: CASSTTVPGELFF. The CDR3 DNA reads TGCGCCAGCAGCACGACAGTTCCCGGGGAGCTGTTTTTT.

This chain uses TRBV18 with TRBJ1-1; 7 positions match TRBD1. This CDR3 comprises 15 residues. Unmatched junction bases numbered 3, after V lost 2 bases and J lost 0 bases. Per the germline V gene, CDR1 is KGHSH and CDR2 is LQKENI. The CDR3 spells CASSPGTEMNTEAFF. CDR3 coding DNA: TGTGCCAGCTCACCAGGGACAGAAATGAACACTGAAGCTTTCTTT.

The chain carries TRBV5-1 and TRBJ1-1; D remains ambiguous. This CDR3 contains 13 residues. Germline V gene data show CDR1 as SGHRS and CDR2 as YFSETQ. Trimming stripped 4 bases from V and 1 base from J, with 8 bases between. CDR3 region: CASSAVGNTEAFF. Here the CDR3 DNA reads TGCGCCAGCAGCGCAGTTGGGAACACTGAAGCTTTCTTT.

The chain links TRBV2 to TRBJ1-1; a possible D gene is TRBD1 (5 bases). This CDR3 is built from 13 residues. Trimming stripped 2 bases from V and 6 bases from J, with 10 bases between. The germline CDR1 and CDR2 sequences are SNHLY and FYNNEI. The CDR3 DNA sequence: TGTGCCAGCAGTGAACGCGGGGCCCCTGAAGCTTTCTTT. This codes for CASSERGAPEAFF.

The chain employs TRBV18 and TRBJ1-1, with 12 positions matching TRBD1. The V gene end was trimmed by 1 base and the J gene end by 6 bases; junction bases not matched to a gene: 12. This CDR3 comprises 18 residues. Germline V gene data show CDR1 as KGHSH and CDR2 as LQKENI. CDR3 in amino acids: CASSPRRGDRGQGAEAFF. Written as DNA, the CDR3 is TGTGCCAGCTCACCACGAAGGGGGGACAGGGGGCAGGGGGCTGAAGCTTTCTTT. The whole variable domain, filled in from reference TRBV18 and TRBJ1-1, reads NAGVMQNPRHLVRRRGQEARLRCSPMKGHSHVYWYRQLPEEGLKFMVYLQKENIIDESGMPKERFSAEFPKEGPSILRIQQVVRGDSAAYFCASSPRRGDRGQGAEAFFGQGTRLTVV.

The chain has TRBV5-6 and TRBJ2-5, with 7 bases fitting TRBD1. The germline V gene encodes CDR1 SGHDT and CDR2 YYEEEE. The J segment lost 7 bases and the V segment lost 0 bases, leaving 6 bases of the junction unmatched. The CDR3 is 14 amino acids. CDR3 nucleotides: TGTGCCAGCAGCTTGGAGGACAGGTTTGGGACCCAGTACTTC. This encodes CASSLEDRFGTQYF.

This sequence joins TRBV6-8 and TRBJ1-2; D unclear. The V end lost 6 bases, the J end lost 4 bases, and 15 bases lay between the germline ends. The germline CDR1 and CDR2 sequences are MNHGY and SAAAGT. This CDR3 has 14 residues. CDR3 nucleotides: TGTGCCAGCAGAACATCTTTAAGAGGCTATGGCTACACCTTC. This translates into CASRTSLRGYGYTF.

CDR3 nucleotide sequence: TGTGCCAGCAGCTTAGCGGGGAACTCCTACGAGCAGTACTTC. Encoded protein: CASSLAGNSYEQYF. This chain uses TRBV7-3 with TRBJ2-7, with D tentatively TRBD2 (6 bases). Trimming left V 2 bases short and J 0 bases short, with 8 bases between. This CDR3 spans 14 amino acids. Per the germline V gene, CDR1 is SGHTA and CDR2 is FQGTGA.

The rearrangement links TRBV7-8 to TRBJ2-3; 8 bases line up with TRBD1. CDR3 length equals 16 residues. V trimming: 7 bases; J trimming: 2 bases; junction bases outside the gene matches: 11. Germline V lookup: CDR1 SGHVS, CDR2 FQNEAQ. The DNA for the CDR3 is TGTGCCAGCAACCATCGCCGGACAGGGACCACAGATACGCAGTATTTT. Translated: CASNHRRTGTTDTQYF.

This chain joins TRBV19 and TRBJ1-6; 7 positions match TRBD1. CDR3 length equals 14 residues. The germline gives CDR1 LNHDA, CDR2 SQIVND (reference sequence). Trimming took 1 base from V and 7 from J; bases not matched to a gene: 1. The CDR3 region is CASSIGQGNSPLHF. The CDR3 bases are TGTGCCAGTAGTATAGGACAGGGAAATTCACCCCTCCACTTT. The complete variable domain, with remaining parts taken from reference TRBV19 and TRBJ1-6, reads DGGITQSPKYLFRKEGQNVTLSCEQNLNHDAMYWYRQDPGQGLRLIYYSQIVNDFQKGDIAEGYSVSREKKESFPLTVTSAQKNPTAFYLCASSIGQGNSPLHFGNGTRLTVT.

CDR3 sequence reads: CSVEGAPYFQGLETQYF. As DNA, the CDR3 is TGCAGCGTTGAAGGTGCCCCCTACTTCCAGGGTCTGGAGACCCAGTACTTC. This chain links TRBV29-1 with TRBJ2-5; tentative D call: TRBD1 (5 bases). Trimming took 1 base from V and 5 from J, leaving 23 bases between them. Germline CDR1 SQVTM, CDR2 ANQGSEA. This CDR3 is built from 17 residues.

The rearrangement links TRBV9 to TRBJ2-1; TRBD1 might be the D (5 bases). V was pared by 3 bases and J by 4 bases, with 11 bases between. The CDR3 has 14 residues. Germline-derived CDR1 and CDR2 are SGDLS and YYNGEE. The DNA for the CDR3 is TGTGCCAGCAGCGCTCGGGCAGGGTACAATGAGCAGTTCTTC. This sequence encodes CASSARAGYNEQFF.

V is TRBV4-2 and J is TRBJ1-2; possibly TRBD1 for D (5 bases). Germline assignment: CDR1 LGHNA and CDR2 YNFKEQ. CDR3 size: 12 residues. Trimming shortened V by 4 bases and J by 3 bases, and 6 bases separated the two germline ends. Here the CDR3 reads CASSPGDYGYTF. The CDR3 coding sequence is TGTGCCAGCAGCCCGGGGGACTATGGCTACACCTTC.